The entry that follows covers one T cell receptor beta chain sequence. Its specificity is unknown. The record originates from a study of T cell repertoires in cytomegalovirus infection. On the study more broadly: In public TCR beta signatures, there were indications of both CMV infection and matching HLA type.

TCRdb used MiXCR to reprocess the reads, holding one entry per CDR3 protein. Of about 740,000 distinct CDR3 sequences listed, 35% to 40% are singletons. Study-wide results and caveats: Clonotype analysis showed dominance of the ex vivo response by HLA-C-restricted CMV-specific TCR beta clonotypes. Adding up the frequency of public TCR beta families identified people who carried CMV plus the relevant HLA.

The sample comprised PBMCs. The sequence derives from a human donor in good health (CMV status not recorded). Some clones in this sample may be carry-over from other donors' samples.

CDR3 protein: CASSQPGTGLGKLFF. The DNA for the CDR3 is TGCGCCAGCAGTCAACCAGGGACAGGGCTGGGAAAACTGTTTTTT. The chain joins TRBV23-1 to TRBJ1-4; 9 nucleotides match TRBD1. TRBV23-1 is designated an ORF whose function remains uncertain. The CDR3 is made up of 15 amino acids. J was trimmed by 10 bases and V by 2 bases; bases with no gene match: 8.